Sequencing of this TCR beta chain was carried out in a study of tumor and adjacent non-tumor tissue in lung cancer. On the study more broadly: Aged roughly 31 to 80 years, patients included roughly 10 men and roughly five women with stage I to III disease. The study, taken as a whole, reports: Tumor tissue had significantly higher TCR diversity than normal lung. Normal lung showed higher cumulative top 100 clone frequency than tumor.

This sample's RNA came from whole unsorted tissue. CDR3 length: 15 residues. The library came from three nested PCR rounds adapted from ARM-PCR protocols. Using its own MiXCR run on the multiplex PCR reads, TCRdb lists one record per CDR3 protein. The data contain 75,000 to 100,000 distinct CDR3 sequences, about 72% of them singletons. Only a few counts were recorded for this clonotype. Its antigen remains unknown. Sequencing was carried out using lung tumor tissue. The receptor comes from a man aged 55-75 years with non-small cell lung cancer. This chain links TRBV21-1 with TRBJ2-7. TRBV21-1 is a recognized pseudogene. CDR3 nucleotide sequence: TGTGCCAGCAGCAAAGTTAGCCTGAGCTCCTACGAGCAGTACTTC. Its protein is CASSKVSLSSYEQYF.